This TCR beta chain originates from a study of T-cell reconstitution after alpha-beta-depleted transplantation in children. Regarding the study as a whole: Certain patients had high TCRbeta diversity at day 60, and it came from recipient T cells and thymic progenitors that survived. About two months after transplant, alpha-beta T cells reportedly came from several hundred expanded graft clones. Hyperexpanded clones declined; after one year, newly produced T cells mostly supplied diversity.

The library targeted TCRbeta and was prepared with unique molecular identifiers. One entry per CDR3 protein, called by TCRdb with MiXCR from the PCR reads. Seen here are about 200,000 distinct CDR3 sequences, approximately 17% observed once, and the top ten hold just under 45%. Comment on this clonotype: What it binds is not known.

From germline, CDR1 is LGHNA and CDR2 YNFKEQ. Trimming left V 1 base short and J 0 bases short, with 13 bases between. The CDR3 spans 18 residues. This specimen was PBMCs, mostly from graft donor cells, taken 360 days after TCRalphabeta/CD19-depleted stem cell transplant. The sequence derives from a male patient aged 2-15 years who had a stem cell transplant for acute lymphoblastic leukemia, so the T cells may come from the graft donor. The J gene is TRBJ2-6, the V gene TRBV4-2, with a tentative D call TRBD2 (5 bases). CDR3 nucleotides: TGTGCCAGCAGCCAAGGGACTTCCCTCCGCTCTGGGGCCAACGTCCTGACTTTC. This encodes CASSQGTSLRSGANVLTF.